This T cell receptor beta chain was profiled in a study of Tregs in tolerant kidney transplant recipients. General observations from the study: Biological reproducibility was not directly addressed in this study. The small number of patients limits these findings pending further validation. Activated donor B cell expansion appeared to reveal the most relevant donor-specific TCRbeta repertoire.

CD4+CD25+CD127- Tregs, CD4+CD25- non-Tregs, CD4 and CD8 cells were sorted. Worth noting for this clone: Its target is unknown.

Generated by immunoSEQ multiplex PCR, the TCRdb table keeps only in-frame clones and is missing some. Of roughly 120,000 clones listed, roughly 92% are singletons. Germline CDR1 is SEHNR and CDR2 is FQNEAQ (reference sequence). This CDR3 has 16 residues. J lost 2 bases, V lost 5 bases, and 11 bases had no gene match. The sequencing sample was made of CD4+ T cells from blood. The clonotype was recovered from a human donor in good health. This chain joins TRBV7-9 and TRBJ2-5, with 7 nucleotides matching TRBD1. The CDR3 spells CASSHTVTGIQETQYF. CDR3 nucleotide sequence: TGTGCCAGCAGCCACACGGTGACAGGGATTCAAGAGACCCAGTACTTC.